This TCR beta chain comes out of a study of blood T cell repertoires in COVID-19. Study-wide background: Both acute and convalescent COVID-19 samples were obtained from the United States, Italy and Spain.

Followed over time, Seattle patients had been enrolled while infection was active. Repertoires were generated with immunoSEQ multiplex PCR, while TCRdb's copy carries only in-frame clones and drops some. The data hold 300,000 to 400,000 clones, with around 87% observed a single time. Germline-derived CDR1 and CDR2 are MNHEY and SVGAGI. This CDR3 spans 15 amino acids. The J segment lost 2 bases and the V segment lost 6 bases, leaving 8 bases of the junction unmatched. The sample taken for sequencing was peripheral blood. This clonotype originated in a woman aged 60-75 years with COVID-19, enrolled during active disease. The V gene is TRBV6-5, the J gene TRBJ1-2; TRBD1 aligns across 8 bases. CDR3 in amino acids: CASSAFDRGNYGYTF. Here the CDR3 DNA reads TGTGCCAGCAGCGCATTCGACAGGGGCAACTATGGCTACACCTTC.